This T cell receptor beta chain was sequenced for a study of beta chain features in type 1 diabetes. General study findings and limits: In all four CD4+ subsets, TCRB CDR3 length was significantly, moderately reduced in type 1 diabetes. Researchers reported that naive, central memory and Treg TCRB repertoires appeared more similar in patients than in healthy donors.

Expressed TCRB transcripts were sequenced because the entire RNA isolate underwent reverse transcription. Clones were sequenced by immunoSEQ multiplex PCR, and TCRdb holds only the in-frame ones, with some missing. In the table there are more than 300,000 clones, 9.6% of which are singletons. As regards this clone: Its antigen is not known.

The germline V gene has CDR1 SNHLY and CDR2 FYNNEI. The CDR3 is 16 residues long. J lost 0 bases, V lost 5 bases, and 6 bases had no gene match. Sequenced: central memory CD4+ T cells from blood. This chain links TRBV2 with TRBJ1-4; the match to TRBD1 covers 7 bases. The source is a man aged 30 to 39 with type 1 diabetes. The CDR3 DNA is TGTGCCAGCAGTCCAACAGGGGTCGCAACTAATGAAAAACTGTTTTTT. Protein sequence: CASSPTGVATNEKLFF.